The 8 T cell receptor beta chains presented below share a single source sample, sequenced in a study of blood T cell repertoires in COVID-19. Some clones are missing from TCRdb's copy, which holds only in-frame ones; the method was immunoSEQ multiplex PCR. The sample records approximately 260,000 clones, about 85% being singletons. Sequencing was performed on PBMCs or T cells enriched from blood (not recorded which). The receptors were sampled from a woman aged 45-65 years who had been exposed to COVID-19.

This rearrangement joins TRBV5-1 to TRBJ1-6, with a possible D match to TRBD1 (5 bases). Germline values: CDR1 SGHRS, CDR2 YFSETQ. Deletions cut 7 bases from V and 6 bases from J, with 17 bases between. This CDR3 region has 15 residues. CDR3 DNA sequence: TGCGCCAGCCCAGGAAGTGACAGAGGTAATTCACCCCTCCACTTT. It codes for CASPGSDRGNSPLHF.

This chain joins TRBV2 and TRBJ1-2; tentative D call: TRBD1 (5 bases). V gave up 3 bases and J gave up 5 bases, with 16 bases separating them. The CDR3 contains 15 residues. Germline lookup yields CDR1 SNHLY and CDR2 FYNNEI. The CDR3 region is CASSDLRGTAYGYTF. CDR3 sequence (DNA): TGTGCCAGCAGTGACCTTCGAGGGACTGCTTATGGCTACACCTTC.

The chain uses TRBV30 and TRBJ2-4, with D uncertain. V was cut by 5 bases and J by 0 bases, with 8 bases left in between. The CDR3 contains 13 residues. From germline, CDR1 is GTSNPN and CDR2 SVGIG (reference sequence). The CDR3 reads CAWGPKAKNIQYF. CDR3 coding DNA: TGTGCCTGGGGCCCCAAAGCCAAAAACATTCAGTACTTC.

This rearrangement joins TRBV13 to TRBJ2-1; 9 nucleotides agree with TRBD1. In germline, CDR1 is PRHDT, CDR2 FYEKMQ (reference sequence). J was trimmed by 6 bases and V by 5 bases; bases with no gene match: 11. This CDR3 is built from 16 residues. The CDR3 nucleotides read TGTGCCAGCAGCCTTCCCCGGGGACAGGGATCCAATGAGCAGTTCTTC. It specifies CASSLPRGQGSNEQFF. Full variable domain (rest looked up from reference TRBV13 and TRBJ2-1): AAGVIQSPRHLIKEKRETATLKCYPIPRHDTVYWYQQGPGQDPQFLISFYEKMQSDKGSIPDRFSAQQFSDYHSELNMSSLELGDSALYFCASSLPRGQGSNEQFFGPGTRLTVL.

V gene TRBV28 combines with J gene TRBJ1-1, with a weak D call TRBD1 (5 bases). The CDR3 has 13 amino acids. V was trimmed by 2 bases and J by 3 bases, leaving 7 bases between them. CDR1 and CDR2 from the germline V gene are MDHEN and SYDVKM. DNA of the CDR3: TGTGCCAGCAGTTTAAAGGGGTACACTGAAGCTTTCTTT. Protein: CASSLKGYTEAFF. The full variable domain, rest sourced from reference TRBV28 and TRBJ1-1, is DVKVTQSSRYLVKRTGEKVFLECVQDMDHENMFWYRQDPGLGLRLIYFSYDVKMKEKGDIPEGYSVSREKKERFSLILESASTNQTSMYLCASSLKGYTEAFFGQGTRLTVV.

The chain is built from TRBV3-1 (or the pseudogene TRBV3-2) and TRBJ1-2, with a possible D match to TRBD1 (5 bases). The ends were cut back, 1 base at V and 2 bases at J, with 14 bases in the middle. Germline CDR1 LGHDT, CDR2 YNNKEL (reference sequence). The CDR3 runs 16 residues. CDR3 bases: TGTGCCAGCAGCCAAGCAGGAACCTCAGGGAACTATGGCTACACCTTC. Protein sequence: CASSQAGTSGNYGYTF.

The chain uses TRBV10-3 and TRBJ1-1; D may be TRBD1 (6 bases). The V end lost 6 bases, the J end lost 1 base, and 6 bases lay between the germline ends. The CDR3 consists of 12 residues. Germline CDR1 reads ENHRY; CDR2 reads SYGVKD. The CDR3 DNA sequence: TGTGCCATCAGGGACAGGAACACTGAAGCTTTCTTT. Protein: CAIRDRNTEAFF.

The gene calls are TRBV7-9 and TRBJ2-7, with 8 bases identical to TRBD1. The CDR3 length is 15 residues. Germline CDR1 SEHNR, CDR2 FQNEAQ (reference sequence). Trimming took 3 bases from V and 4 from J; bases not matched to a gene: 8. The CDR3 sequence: CASSFPGTGLYEQYF. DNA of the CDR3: TGTGCCAGCAGCTTTCCCGGGACAGGACTGTACGAGCAGTACTTC.